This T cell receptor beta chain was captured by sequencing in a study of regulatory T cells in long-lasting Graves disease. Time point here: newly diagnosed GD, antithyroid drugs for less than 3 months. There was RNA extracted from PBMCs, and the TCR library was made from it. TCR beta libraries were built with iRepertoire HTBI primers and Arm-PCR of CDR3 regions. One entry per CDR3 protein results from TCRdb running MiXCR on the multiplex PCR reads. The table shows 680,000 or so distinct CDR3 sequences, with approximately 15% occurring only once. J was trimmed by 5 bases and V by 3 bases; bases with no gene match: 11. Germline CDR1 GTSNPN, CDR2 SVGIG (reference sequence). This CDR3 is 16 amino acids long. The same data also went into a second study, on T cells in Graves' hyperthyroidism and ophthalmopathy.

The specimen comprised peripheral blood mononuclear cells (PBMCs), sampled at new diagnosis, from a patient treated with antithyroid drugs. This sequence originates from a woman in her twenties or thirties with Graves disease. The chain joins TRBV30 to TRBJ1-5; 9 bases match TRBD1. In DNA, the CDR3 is TGTGCCTGGAGCGGGCGTCCGGGACAGGGCGATCAGCCCCAGCATTTT. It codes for CAWSGRPGQGDQPQHF.